The 31 T cell receptor beta chains in this list originate from one sample, sequenced in a study of T cell repertoires in cytomegalovirus infection. TCRdb re-called the reads with MiXCR, one entry per CDR3 protein. Found here are 250,000 to 300,000 distinct CDR3 sequences, 20% to 30% of them singletons; the top ten hold roughly 13%. The sample consisted of PBMCs. The source of these receptors is a human donor in good health (CMV status not recorded). Some clones in this sample may be carry-over from other donors' samples.

The table lists this clonotype with many counts. V gene TRBV20-1 combines with J gene TRBJ2-1; possibly TRBD1 for D (6 bases). V dropped 1 base and J dropped 5 bases, with 18 bases sitting between them. The germline V gene encodes CDR1 DFQATT and CDR2 SNEGSKA (reference sequence). The CDR3 consists of 16 residues. CDR3 coding DNA: TGCAGTGCTAGAGTGCCAAAGGACAGAGTCAACAATGAGCAGTTCTTC. Its translation: CSARVPKDRVNNEQFF.

This clonotype was detected ten times or more. The rearrangement links TRBV6-1 to TRBJ1-4, with 9 bases matching TRBD1. The V and J ends lost 4 bases and 8 bases, in that order; junction bases with no gene match: 8. Germline V gene data show CDR1 as MNHNS and CDR2 as SASEGT. This CDR3 is built from 15 residues. The CDR3: CASSAYRGREEKLFF. CDR3 nucleotide sequence: TGTGCCAGCAGTGCGTACAGGGGGCGCGAGGAAAAACTGTTTTTT.

This clonotype showed up just a few times. In DNA form, the CDR3 reads TGTGCCAGCACCTCTCTTGGTGGGAACCTGAGGTATGAGCAGTTCTTC. Its translation is CASTSLGGNLRYEQFF. This sequence joins TRBV28 and TRBJ2-1; unclear D gene. V was pared by 7 bases and J by 8 bases, with 24 bases between. Germline CDR1 and CDR2: MDHEN and SYDVKM. The CDR3 has 16 amino acids.

This clonotype was detected ten times or more. The chain employs TRBV7-6 and TRBJ2-1, with D perhaps matching TRBD2 (7 bases). With 6 bases removed from V and 8 bases from J, the gap between germline ends came to 20 bases. The CDR3 contains 15 residues. Germline loops: CDR1 SGHVS, CDR2 FNYEAQ. The CDR3 DNA follows: TGTGCCAGCAGATCAGACGGGGGGCGGGTCTATGAGCAGTTCTTC. This codes for CASRSDGGRVYEQFF.

This clonotype was found a few times. The chain uses TRBV28 and TRBJ1-2; no definite D call. Germline V gene lookup returns CDR1 MDHEN and CDR2 SYDVKM. V lost 4 bases to trimming and J lost 7 bases, with 16 bases between them. This CDR3 is built from 14 residues. This chain's CDR3 is CASSSPPVIGGYTF. CDR3 DNA: TGTGCCAGCAGTTCGCCCCCAGTCATAGGTGGCTACACCTTC.

The V call is TRBV20-1, the J call TRBJ1-5; D remains unclear. The V and J ends lost 5 bases and 1 base respectively, with 6 bases between them. CDR3 length: 12 amino acids. CDR1 DFQATT and CDR2 SNEGSKA come from the germline V gene (reference sequence). The CDR3 loop is CSAARSNQPQHF. The CDR3 DNA sequence: TGCAGTGCTGCAAGGAGCAATCAGCCCCAGCATTTT.

This clonotype showed up just a few times. At one end the junction does not follow the germline gene, possibly because of a read error. V gene TRBV11-2 combines with J gene TRBJ1-1, with TRBD1 matching 9 bases. The CDR3 runs to 17 residues. From germline, CDR1 is SGHAT and CDR2 FQNNGV. The DNA of the CDR3 is TGTGCCAGCAGCTTAGGCGTAAGGGACAGGGTGAAGACTGAAGCTTTCTTT. Protein product: CASSLGVRDRVKTEAFF.

This chain connects TRBV27 to TRBJ2-5; 10 bases align to TRBD2. There are 15 residues in the CDR3. With 3 bases clipped from V and 4 bases from J, the junction kept 5 bases outside the gene matches. Germline loops: CDR1 MNHEY, CDR2 SMNVEV (reference sequence). The CDR3 nucleotides read TGTGCCAGCAGTTTCAAGCGGGGGGGCGCAGAGACCCAGTACTTC. This sequence encodes CASSFKRGGAETQYF.

This sequence joins TRBV20-1 and TRBJ2-5; no clear D gene. This CDR3 comprises 13 residues. Looked up from germline, CDR1 is DFQATT and CDR2 is SNEGSKA (reference sequence). V lost 3 bases and J lost 4, with 12 bases in between. The chain's CDR3 is CSASSGFVETQYF. The CDR3 DNA is TGCAGTGCTAGTTCCGGGTTCGTAGAGACCCAGTACTTC.

The chain links TRBV7-8 to TRBJ2-3; the D is unclear. Deletions cut 0 bases from V and 0 bases from J, with 10 bases between. Germline assignment: CDR1 SGHVS and CDR2 FQNEAQ. The CDR3 has 16 amino acids. DNA for the CDR3: TGTGCCAGCAGCTTAGCACGATTGGACAGCACAGATACGCAGTATTTT. This codes for CASSLARLDSTDTQYF.

The gene calls are TRBV20-1 and TRBJ2-3; 10 bases match TRBD1. In germline, CDR1 is DFQATT, CDR2 SNEGSKA (reference sequence). V was pared by 0 bases and J by 3 bases, with 3 bases of the junction left unmatched. This CDR3 is built from 15 residues. The CDR3 nucleotides are TGCAGTGCTAGAGACCTGGACAGGGGGACAGATACGCAGTATTTT. Amino acids: CSARDLDRGTDTQYF.

This clonotype was observed a handful of times. This rearrangement joins TRBV19 to TRBJ2-3; a possible D gene is TRBD2 (5 bases). Germline V lookup: CDR1 LNHDA, CDR2 SQIVND (reference sequence). V dropped 4 bases and J dropped 3 bases, with 11 bases sitting between them. The CDR3 is 14 amino acids. DNA of the CDR3: TGTGCCAGTAGTAACGATGGGAGAACAGATACGCAGTATTTT. Its translation is CASSNDGRTDTQYF.

In this sample, this clonotype turned up a few times. The V and J genes are TRBV15 and TRBJ2-1; tentative D call: TRBD2 (6 bases). Germline loops: CDR1 LNHNV, CDR2 YYDKDF (reference sequence). CDR3 length equals 15 residues. V lost 2 bases to trimming and J lost 3 bases, with 11 bases between them. The DNA for the CDR3 is TGTGCCACCAGCAGATCTCTCGGGGGCTACAATGAGCAGTTCTTC. Its translation is CATSRSLGGYNEQFF.

This clonotype turned up a few times. This chain joins TRBV20-1 and TRBJ2-1; 7 bases are a match to TRBD2. Germline CDR1 reads DFQATT; CDR2 reads SNEGSKA (reference sequence). The CDR3 covers 19 residues. The trim removed 5 bases at V and 7 bases at J, leaving 26 bases unmatched. CDR3 sequence reads: CSAGRFGAGEAPATNEQFF. As DNA, the CDR3 is TGCAGTGCTGGCCGTTTTGGGGCGGGGGAGGCCCCTGCTACTAATGAGCAGTTCTTC.

The chain employs TRBV10-3 and TRBJ2-7; D unclear. Germline CDR1 ENHRY, CDR2 SYGVKD. V lost 6 bases and J lost 6, with 9 bases in between. This CDR3 is 11 amino acids long. This CDR3 reads CAISPGGEQYF. Here the CDR3 DNA reads TGTGCCATCAGCCCAGGCGGCGAGCAGTACTTC.

This clonotype was counted many times. The chain is built from TRBV7-2 and TRBJ1-1; TRBD1 matches 11 bases. CDR3 length: 15 amino acids. V shed 5 bases, J shed 0 bases, and the junction held 2 bases outside the gene matches. Germline lookup yields CDR1 SGHTA and CDR2 FQGNSA. For the CDR3, the DNA is TGTGCCAGCAGCCGGGACAGGGGGATGAACACTGAAGCTTTCTTT. Translation gives CASSRDRGMNTEAFF.

V is TRBV12-3 or TRBV12-4 and J is TRBJ2-7; D gene uncertain. CDR3 size: 13 residues. V was trimmed by 3 bases and J by 2 bases, leaving 8 bases between them. The CDR3 coding sequence is TGTGCCAGCAGTTTCGAGACACCCTACGAGCAGTACTTC. Protein: CASSFETPYEQYF.

This clonotype was counted a few times. This sequence joins TRBV7-2 and TRBJ2-1; 12 nucleotides align to TRBD2. CDR3 size: 17 residues. The ends lost 3 bases at V and 3 bases at J; junction bases unmatched: 6. The germline V gene encodes CDR1 SGHTA and CDR2 FQGNSA. CDR3 in DNA: TGTGCCAGCAGCTTCTGGCTAGCGGGAGGGGTCTACAATGAGCAGTTCTTC. Its protein is CASSFWLAGGVYNEQFF. The full variable domain, its missing parts supplied by reference TRBV7-2 and TRBJ2-1, is GAGVSQSPSNKVTEKGKDVELRCDPISGHTALYWYRQSLGQGLEFLIYFQGNSAPDKSGLPSDRFSAERTGGSVSTLTIQRTQQEDSAVYLCASSFWLAGGVYNEQFFGPGTRLTVL.

This clonotype was observed a few times. V and J are TRBV14 and TRBJ1-1; no firm D call. CDR3 length: 14 residues. Trimming stripped 3 bases from V and 1 base from J, with 9 bases between. Looked up from germline, CDR1 is SGHDN and CDR2 is FVKESK. The chain's CDR3 is CASSHRGQNTEAFF. The CDR3 coding sequence is TGTGCCAGCAGCCATCGGGGTCAGAACACTGAAGCTTTCTTT.

V is TRBV12-3 or TRBV12-4 and J is TRBJ1-5, with D possibly being TRBD1 (5 bases). The CDR3 sequence is 16 residues long. Trimming left V 3 bases short and J 1 base short, with 13 bases between. The CDR3 here is CASSFGGAASNQPQHF. CDR3 nucleotide sequence: TGTGCCAGCAGTTTCGGCGGGGCGGCGAGCAATCAGCCCCAGCATTTT.

Ten or more counts support this clonotype. This chain joins TRBV7-8 and TRBJ1-4; D not resolved. CDR3 length: 11 amino acids. CDR1 and CDR2 (germline): SGHVS, FQNEAQ. Trimming removed 8 bases from V and 8 bases from J, with 9 bases in between. Here the CDR3 reads CASSVYEKLFF. CDR3 sequence (DNA): TGTGCCAGCTCGGTTTACGAAAAACTGTTTTTT.

The sample holds many counts of this clonotype. The chain uses TRBV7-2 and TRBJ2-2; D is ambiguous. Trimming removed 5 bases at V and 4 bases at J, with 11 bases between. This CDR3 has 14 residues. Germline values: CDR1 SGHTA, CDR2 FQGNSA. The CDR3 DNA is TGTGCCAGCAGCCCCCAGACGCGCACCGGGGAGCTGTTTTTT. Amino acids: CASSPQTRTGELFF.

This clonotype was seen only a few times. The J gene is TRBJ2-3, the V gene TRBV24-1, with D perhaps matching TRBD2 (7 bases). Germline V gene sequence: CDR1 KGHDR, CDR2 SFDVKD. The CDR3 is 17 amino acids. Trimming took 0 bases from V and 5 from J, leaving 17 bases between them. CDR3 protein: CATSDLHGGPGGDTQYF. DNA for the CDR3: TGTGCCACCAGTGATTTGCACGGGGGGCCAGGCGGAGATACGCAGTATTTT.

In this sample, this clonotype turned up a few times. The chain is built from TRBV7-2 and TRBJ2-6, with 7 positions matching TRBD1. Germline lookup yields CDR1 SGHTA and CDR2 FQGNSA. V lost 6 bases, J lost 0 bases, and 8 bases stayed unmatched. CDR3 length: 17 residues. The CDR3 loop reads CASRGTGVGSGANVLTF. The CDR3 DNA is TGTGCCAGCAGGGGTACAGGGGTCGGCTCTGGGGCCAACGTCCTGACTTTC.

The chain recombines TRBV19 with TRBJ1-2; D is undetermined. The V and J ends lost 0 bases and 5 bases respectively, with 4 bases between them. The CDR3 sequence is 12 residues long. The germline V gene encodes CDR1 LNHDA and CDR2 SQIVND (reference sequence). The CDR3 spells CASSIDTYGYTF. CDR3 sequence (DNA): TGTGCCAGTAGTATAGACACTTATGGCTACACCTTC. Drawing the rest from reference TRBV19 and TRBJ1-2, the complete variable domain is DGGITQSPKYLFRKEGQNVTLSCEQNLNHDAMYWYRQDPGQGLRLIYYSQIVNDFQKGDIAEGYSVSREKKESFPLTVTSAQKNPTAFYLCASSIDTYGYTFGSGTRLTVV.

V gene TRBV4-3 combines with J gene TRBJ1-1; D is unclear. The length of the CDR3 is 13 residues. V lost 0 bases, J lost 4 bases, and 6 bases lay in between. The germline CDR1 and CDR2 sequences are LGHNA and YSLEER. CDR3 residues: CASSQDDSTEAFF. For the CDR3, the DNA is TGCGCCAGCAGCCAAGATGATAGCACTGAAGCTTTCTTT.

The J gene is TRBJ2-7, the V gene TRBV6-2 or TRBV6-3; D remains unclear. Germline lookup yields CDR1 MNHEY and CDR2 SVGEGT. The V end was cut by 2 bases, the J end by 0 bases, with 11 bases between. CDR3 length: 15 amino acids. CDR3 bases: TGTGCCAGCAGTTACGCAGGTCCCCTCTCCTACGAGCAGTACTTC. Protein product: CASSYAGPLSYEQYF.

V gene TRBV28 combines with J gene TRBJ2-7; D not certain. Trimming stripped 10 bases from V and 1 base from J, with 8 bases between. This CDR3 contains 11 residues. Germline CDR1 reads MDHEN; CDR2 reads SYDVKM. CDR3 sequence reads: CATPESYEQYF. Written as DNA, the CDR3 is TGTGCCACCCCTGAGTCCTACGAGCAGTACTTC.

The chain combines TRBV28 with TRBJ1-2; 10 bases are shared with TRBD1. J lost 4 bases, V lost 6 bases, and 5 bases had no gene match. Germline V gene sequence: CDR1 MDHEN, CDR2 SYDVKM. This CDR3 is built from 14 residues. The CDR3 region is CASRTGGRRYGYTF. CDR3 sequence (DNA): TGTGCCAGCAGGACAGGGGGCCGGCGCTATGGCTACACCTTC.

V usage is TRBV23-1 and J usage is TRBJ1-5, with a weak D call TRBD1 (6 bases). Being an ORF, TRBV23-1 has a function that is uncertain. The CDR3 runs 16 residues. Trimming shortened V by 2 bases and J by 5 bases, and 16 bases separated the two germline ends. In DNA, the CDR3 is TGCGCCAGCAGTCAACCCGGACAGCATTTCCATCAGCCCCAGCATTTT. It codes for CASSQPGQHFHQPQHF.

This clonotype was detected a few times. The chain employs TRBV7-2 and TRBJ2-5; D possibly uses TRBD1 or TRBD2 (5 bases each). The V and J ends lost 5 bases and 6 bases respectively, with 19 bases between them. The CDR3 runs to 15 residues. Germline CDR1 and CDR2: SGHTA and FQGNSA. In DNA, the CDR3 is TGTGCCAGCAGCCCTGGCGGAGGACACGGGAAGACCCAGTACTTC. Residues: CASSPGGGHGKTQYF.